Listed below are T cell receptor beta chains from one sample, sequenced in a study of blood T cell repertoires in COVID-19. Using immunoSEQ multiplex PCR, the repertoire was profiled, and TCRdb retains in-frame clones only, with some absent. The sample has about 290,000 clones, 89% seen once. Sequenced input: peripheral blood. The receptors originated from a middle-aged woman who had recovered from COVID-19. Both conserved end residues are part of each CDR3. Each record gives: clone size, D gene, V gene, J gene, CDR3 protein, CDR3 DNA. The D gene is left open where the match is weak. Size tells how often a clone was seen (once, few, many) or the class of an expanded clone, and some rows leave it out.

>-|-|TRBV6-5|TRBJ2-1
CASSYSWSGGYNEQFF
TGTGCCAGCAGTTACTCATGGTCAGGAGGCTACAATGAGCAGTTCTTC
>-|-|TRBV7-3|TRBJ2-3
CASSGDLIGGSTDTQYF
TGTGCCAGCAGCGGGGATTTGATTGGAGGCAGCACAGATACGCAGTATTTT
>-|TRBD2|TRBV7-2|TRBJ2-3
CASSLGLAGLADTQYF
TGTGCCAGCAGCTTAGGACTAGCGGGATTGGCAGATACGCAGTATTTT
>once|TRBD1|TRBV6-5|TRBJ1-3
CASSKDRASGNTIYF
TGTGCCAGCAGTAAGGACAGGGCGTCTGGAAACACCATATATTTT
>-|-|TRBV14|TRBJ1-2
CASSQDALSYTF
TGTGCCAGCAGCCAAGATGCCCTAAGCTACACCTTC
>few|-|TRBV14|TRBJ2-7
CASSQNYLATYEQYF
TGTGCCAGCAGCCAAAACTATCTAGCAACCTACGAGCAGTACTTC
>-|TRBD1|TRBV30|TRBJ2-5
CAWSPIGQGEETQYF
TGTGCCTGGAGTCCTATCGGACAGGGGGAAGAGACCCAGTACTTC
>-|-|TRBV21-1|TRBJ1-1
CASSKRAGQGKAFF
TGTGCCAGCAGCAAAAGGGCGGGACAGGGAAAAGCTTTCTTT
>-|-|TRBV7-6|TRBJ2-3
CASSFPWGPSTDTQYF
TGTGCCAGCAGCTTCCCCTGGGGCCCCAGCACAGATACGCAGTATTTT
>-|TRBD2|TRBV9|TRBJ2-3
CASSAGTSGTDTQYF
TGTGCCAGCAGCGCAGGGACTAGCGGCACAGATACGCAGTATTTT
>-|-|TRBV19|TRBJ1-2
CASSKTVYYGYTF
TGTGCCAGTAGTAAGACAGTTTATTATGGCTACACCTTC
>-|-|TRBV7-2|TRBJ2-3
CASSLPIAGNTDTQYF
TGTGCCAGCAGCCTTCCGATTGCGGGAAACACAGATACGCAGTATTTT
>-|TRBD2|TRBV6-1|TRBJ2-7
CASSESGTSGRIGITYEQYF
TGTGCCAGCAGTGAATCGGGGACTAGCGGGAGGATAGGCATAACCTACGAGCAGTACTTC
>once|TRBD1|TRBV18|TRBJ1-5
CASSPPDRGIYQPQHF
TGTGCCAGCTCACCGCCGGACAGGGGGATCTACCAGCCCCAGCATTTT
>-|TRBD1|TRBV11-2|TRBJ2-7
CASSPRDRAVYEQYF
TGTGCCAGCAGCCCCCGGGACAGGGCGGTGTACGAGCAGTACTTC
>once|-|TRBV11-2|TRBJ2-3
CASSPRLGRGDTQYF
TGTGCCAGCAGCCCCCGGCTGGGGCGGGGAGATACGCAGTATTTT
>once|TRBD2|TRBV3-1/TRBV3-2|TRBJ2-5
CASSRRTSGGETQYF
TGTGCCAGCAGCCGGAGGACTAGCGGGGGGGAGACCCAGTACTTC
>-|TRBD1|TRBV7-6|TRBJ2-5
CASSRSQGARETQYF
TGTGCCAGCAGTCGATCGCAGGGGGCTAGAGAGACCCAGTACTTC
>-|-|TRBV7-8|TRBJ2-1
CASSPVELSNSEQFF
TGTGCCAGCAGCCCCGTGGAGCTTTCTAATTCGGAGCAGTTCTTC
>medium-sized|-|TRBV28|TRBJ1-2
CASSLITGLATGGYTF
TGTGCCAGCAGTTTGATAACAGGTTTAGCTACGGGTGGCTACACCTTC
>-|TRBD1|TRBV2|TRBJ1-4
CASSESGGTNEKLFF
TGTGCCAGCAGTGAGTCAGGGGGCACTAATGAAAAACTGTTTTTT
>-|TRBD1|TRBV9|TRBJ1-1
CASSVKSLTGTGNTEAFF
TGTGCCAGCAGCGTAAAGAGCCTTACCGGGACAGGGAACACTGAAGCTTTCTTT
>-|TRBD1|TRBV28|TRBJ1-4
CASSVTGGATEKLFF
TGTGCCAGCAGTGTTACAGGGGGCGCTACGGAAAAACTGTTTTTT
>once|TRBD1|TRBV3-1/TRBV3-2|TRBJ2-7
CASSNDRVLSYEQYF
TGTGCCAGCAGCAACGACAGGGTCCTCTCCTACGAGCAGTACTTC
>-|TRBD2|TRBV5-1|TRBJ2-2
CASSMTSGGTGELFF
TGCGCCAGCAGCATGACTAGCGGGGGCACCGGGGAGCTGTTTTTT
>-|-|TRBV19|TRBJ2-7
CASSNFAGAYEQYF
TGTGCCAGTAGTAATTTCGCAGGGGCCTACGAGCAGTACTTC
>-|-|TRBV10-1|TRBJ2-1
CASSESREDGNEQFF
TGCGCCAGCAGTGAATCCAGGGAAGATGGCAATGAGCAGTTCTTC
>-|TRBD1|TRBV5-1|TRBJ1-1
CASSLGDSITEAFF
TGCGCCAGCAGCTTGGGGGACAGTATCACTGAAGCTTTCTTT
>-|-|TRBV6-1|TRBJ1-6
CASSVLAVTTGNNSPLHF
TGTGCCAGCAGTGTTCTTGCGGTGACAACAGGCAATAATTCACCCCTCCACTTT
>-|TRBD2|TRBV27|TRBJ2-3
CASIGGGPYTQYF
TGTGCCAGCATCGGGGGAGGGCCGTATACGCAGTATTTT
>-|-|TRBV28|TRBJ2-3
CASSLSVTDTQYF
TGTGCCAGCAGTTTAAGCGTCACAGATACGCAGTATTTT
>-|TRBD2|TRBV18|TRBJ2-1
CASSPPLGGGSYNEQFF
TGTGCCAGCTCACCACCTTTGGGGGGGGGATCCTACAATGAGCAGTTCTTC
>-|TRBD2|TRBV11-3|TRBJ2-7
CASSLALAGVGEQYF
TGTGCCAGCAGCTTAGCACTAGCGGGAGTCGGGGAGCAGTACTTC
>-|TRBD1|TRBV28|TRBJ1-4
CASTIRGRWGEKLFF
TGTGCCAGCACCATCAGGGGGCGATGGGGTGAAAAACTGTTTTTT
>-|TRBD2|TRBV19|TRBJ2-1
CASHQPSGSWDSNEQFF
TGTGCCAGCCACCAACCTAGCGGGAGCTGGGATTCAAATGAGCAGTTCTTC
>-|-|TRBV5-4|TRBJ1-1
CASSLSHTEAFF
TGTGCCAGCAGCCTAAGCCACACTGAAGCTTTCTTT
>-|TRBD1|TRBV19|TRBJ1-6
CASSPDRAPVNSPLHF
TGTGCCAGTAGTCCGGACAGGGCGCCCGTAAATTCACCCCTCCACTTT
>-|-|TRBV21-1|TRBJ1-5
CASSKVVKTHGTGYSNQPQHF
TGTGCCAGCAGCAAAGTAGTCAAGACCCATGGGACAGGGTATAGCAATCAGCCCCAGCATTTT
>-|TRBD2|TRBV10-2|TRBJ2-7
CASSESIGTSGPYEQYF
TGCGCCAGCAGTGAGTCGATTGGGACTAGCGGTCCCTACGAGCAGTACTTC
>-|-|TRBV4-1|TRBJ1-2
CASSQREGVPGAYGYTF
TGCGCCAGCAGCCAGAGGGAGGGGGTTCCGGGGGCTTATGGCTACACCTTC
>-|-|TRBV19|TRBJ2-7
CASRGAYEQYF
TGTGCCAGTCGTGGGGCGTACGAGCAGTACTTC
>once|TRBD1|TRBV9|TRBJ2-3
CASSVGQGTDTQYF
TGTGCCAGCAGCGTAGGACAGGGGACAGATACGCAGTATTTT
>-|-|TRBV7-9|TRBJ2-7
CASSQGGYEQYF
TGTGCCAGCAGCCAAGGGGGCTACGAGCAGTACTTC
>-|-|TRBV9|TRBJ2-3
CASSVASGVGGTDTQYF
TGTGCCAGCAGCGTAGCATCCGGGGTGGGTGGCACAGATACGCAGTATTTT
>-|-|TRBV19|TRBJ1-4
CASSPPDHRVGEKLFF
TGTGCCAGTAGTCCCCCAGACCACAGGGTAGGGGAAAAACTGTTTTTT
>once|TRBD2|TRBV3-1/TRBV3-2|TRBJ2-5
CASSYKRGQTQYF
TGTGCCAGCAGCTATAAGCGGGGACAGACCCAGTACTTC
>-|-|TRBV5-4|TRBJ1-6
CASSLGTGALHF
TGTGCCAGCAGCTTGGGGACCGGGGCCCTCCACTTT
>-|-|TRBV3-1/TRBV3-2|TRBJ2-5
CASSQGDTLVGQETQYF
TGTGCCAGCAGCCAAGGGGACACCCTAGTGGGGCAAGAGACCCAGTACTTC
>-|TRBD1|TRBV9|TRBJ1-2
CASSVRQGADYGYTF
TGTGCCAGCAGCGTGCGACAGGGAGCGGACTATGGCTACACCTTC
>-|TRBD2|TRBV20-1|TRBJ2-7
CSASGDYEQYF
TGCAGTGCCAGCGGGGATTACGAGCAGTACTTC
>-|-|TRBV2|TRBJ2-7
CASSVGQSYEQYF
TGTGCCAGCAGTGTCGGACAGTCCTACGAGCAGTACTTC
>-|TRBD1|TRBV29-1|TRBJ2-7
CSVLPGTGGYEQYF
TGCAGCGTGCTACCCGGGACAGGGGGCTACGAGCAGTACTTC
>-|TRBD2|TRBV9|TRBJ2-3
CASSATSGSSTDTQYF
TGTGCCAGCAGCGCAACTAGCGGGAGTTCCACAGATACGCAGTATTTT
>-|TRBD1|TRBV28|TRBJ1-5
CASRGQIISNQPQHF
TGTGCCAGCAGGGGACAGATAATCTCCAATCAGCCCCAGCATTTT
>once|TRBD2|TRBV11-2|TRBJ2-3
CASSLRELAGTNTQYF
TGTGCCAGCAGCTTAAGAGAACTAGCGGGGACAAATACGCAGTATTTT
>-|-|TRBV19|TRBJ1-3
CASSMFAGSGNTIYF
TGTGCCAGTAGTATGTTTGCAGGGTCTGGAAACACCATATATTTT
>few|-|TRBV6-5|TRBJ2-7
CASSRDFYEQYF
TGTGCCAGCAGCCGGGATTTCTACGAGCAGTACTTC